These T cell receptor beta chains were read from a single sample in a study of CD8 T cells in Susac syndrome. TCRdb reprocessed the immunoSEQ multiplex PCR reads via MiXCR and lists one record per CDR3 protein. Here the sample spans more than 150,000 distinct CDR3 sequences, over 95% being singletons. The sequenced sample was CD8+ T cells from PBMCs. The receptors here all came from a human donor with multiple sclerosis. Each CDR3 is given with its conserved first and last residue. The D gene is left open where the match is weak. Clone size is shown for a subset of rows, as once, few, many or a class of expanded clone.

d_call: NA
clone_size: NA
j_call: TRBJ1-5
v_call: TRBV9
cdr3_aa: CASSVEGSRNQPQHF
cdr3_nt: TGTGCCAGCAGCGTAGAGGGGTCACGAAATCAGCCCCAGCATTTT

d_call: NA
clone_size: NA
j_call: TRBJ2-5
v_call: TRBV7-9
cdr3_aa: CASSLEPGQETQYF
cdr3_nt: TGTGCCAGCAGCTTAGAGCCAGGCCAAGAGACCCAGTACTTC

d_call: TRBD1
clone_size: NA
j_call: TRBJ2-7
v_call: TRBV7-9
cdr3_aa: CASSGDREGYEQYF
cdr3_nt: TGTGCCAGCAGCGGGGACAGGGAAGGCTACGAGCAGTACTTC

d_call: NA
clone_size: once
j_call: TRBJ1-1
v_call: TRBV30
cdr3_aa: CAWISGSGTEAFF
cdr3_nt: TGTGCCTGGATTTCAGGGAGCGGCACTGAAGCTTTCTTT

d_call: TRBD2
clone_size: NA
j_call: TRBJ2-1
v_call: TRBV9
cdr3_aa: CASSVVTSGGAREQFF
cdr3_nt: TGTGCCAGCAGCGTAGTTACTAGCGGGGGGGCTCGGGAGCAGTTCTTC

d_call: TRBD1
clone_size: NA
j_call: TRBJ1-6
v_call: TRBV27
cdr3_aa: CASSTSGQIYSPLHF
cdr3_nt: TGTGCCAGCAGTACCTCGGGACAGATCTATTCACCCCTCCACTTT

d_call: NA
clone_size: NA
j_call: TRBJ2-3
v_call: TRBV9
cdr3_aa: CASSVLTGTDTQYF
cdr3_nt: TGTGCCAGCAGCGTCCTGACAGGCACAGATACGCAGTATTTT

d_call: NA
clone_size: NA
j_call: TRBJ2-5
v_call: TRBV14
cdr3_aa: CASSQGQGEYF
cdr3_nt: TGTGCCAGCAGCCAAGGGCAGGGAGAGTACTTC

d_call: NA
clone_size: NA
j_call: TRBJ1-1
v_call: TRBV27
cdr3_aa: CASSLGSDYEAFF
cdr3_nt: TGTGCCAGCAGTTTGGGTTCGGACTATGAAGCTTTCTTT

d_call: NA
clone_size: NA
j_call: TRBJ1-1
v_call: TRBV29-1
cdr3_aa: CSVVGSVLTEAFF
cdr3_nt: TGCAGCGTTGTGGGGTCGGTTCTCACTGAAGCTTTCTTT

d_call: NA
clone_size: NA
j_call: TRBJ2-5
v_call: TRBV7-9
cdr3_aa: CASSSSPGAPQYF
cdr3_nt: TGTGCCAGCAGCTCCTCCCCCGGGGCCCCCCAGTACTTC

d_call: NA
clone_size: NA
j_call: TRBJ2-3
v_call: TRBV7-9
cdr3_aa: CASSVWDASSTDTQYF
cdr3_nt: TGTGCCAGCAGCGTTTGGGACGCCTCTAGCACAGATACGCAGTATTTT

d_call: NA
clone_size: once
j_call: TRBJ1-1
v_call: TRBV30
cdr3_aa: CAWSYTEAFF
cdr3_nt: TGTGCCTGGAGTTACACTGAAGCTTTCTTT

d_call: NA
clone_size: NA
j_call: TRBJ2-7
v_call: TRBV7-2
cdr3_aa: CASSPAGWSSYEQYF
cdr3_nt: TGTGCCAGCAGCCCCGCCGGGTGGAGCTCCTACGAGCAGTACTTC

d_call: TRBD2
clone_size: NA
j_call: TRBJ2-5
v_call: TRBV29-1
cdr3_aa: CSVPDREGATQYF
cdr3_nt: TGCAGCGTGCCGGACCGGGAGGGTGCGACCCAGTACTTC

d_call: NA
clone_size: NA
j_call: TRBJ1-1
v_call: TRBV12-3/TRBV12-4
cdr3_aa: CASTPRLVVTEAFF
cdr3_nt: TGTGCCAGCACCCCCCGACTGGTTGTGACTGAAGCTTTCTTT

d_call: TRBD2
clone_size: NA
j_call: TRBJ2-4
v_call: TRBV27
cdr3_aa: CASSPTSGESKNIQYF
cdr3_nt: TGTGCCAGCAGTCCGACTAGCGGGGAGTCCAAAAACATTCAGTACTTC

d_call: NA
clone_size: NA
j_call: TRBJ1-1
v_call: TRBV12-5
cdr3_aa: CASGTPEAFF
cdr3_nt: TGTGCTAGTGGTACCCCTGAAGCTTTCTTT

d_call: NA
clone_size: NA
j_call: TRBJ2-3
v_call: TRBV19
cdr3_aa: CASSSPIQGTDTQYF
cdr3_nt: TGTGCCAGTAGTTCCCCAATACAGGGCACAGATACGCAGTATTTT

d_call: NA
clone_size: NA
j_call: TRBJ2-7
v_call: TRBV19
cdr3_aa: CASSPGGEQYF
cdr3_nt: TGTGCCAGTAGTCCCGGGGGCGAGCAGTACTTC

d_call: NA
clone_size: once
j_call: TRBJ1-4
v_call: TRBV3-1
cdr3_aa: CASSQDMAQGSEKLFF
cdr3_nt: TGTGCCAGCAGCCAAGATATGGCACAGGGAAGTGAAAAACTGTTTTTT

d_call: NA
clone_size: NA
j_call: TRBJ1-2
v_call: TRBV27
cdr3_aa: CASSSGLHGYTF
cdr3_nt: TGTGCCAGCAGTTCGGGTCTGCATGGCTACACCTTC

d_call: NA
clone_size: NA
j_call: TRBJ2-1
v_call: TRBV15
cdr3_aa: CATSSVSYNEQFF
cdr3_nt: TGTGCCACCAGCAGTGTCAGCTACAATGAGCAGTTCTTC

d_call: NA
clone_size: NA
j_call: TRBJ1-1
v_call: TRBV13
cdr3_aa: CASSLGTREATEAFF
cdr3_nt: TGTGCCAGCAGCTTAGGCACGAGGGAGGCCACTGAAGCTTTCTTT

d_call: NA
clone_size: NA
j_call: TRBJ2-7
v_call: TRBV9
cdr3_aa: CASSAAEGAYEQYF
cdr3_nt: TGTGCCAGCAGCGCAGCGGAAGGGGCCTACGAGCAGTACTTC

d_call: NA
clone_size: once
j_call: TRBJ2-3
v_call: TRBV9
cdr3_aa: CASRGETDTQYF
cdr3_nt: TGTGCCAGCCGCGGAGAGACAGATACGCAGTATTTT